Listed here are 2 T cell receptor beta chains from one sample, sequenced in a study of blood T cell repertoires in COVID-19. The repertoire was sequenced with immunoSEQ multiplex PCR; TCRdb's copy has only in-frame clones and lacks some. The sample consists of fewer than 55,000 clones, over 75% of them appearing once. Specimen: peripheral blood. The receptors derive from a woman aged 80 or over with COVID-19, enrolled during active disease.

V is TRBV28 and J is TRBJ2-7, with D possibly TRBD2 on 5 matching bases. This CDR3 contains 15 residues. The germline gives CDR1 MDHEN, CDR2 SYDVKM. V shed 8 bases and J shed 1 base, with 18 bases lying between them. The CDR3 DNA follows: TGTGCCAGCCTATCTAGCCGGGCCATATCCTACGAGCAGTACTTC. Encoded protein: CASLSSRAISYEQYF. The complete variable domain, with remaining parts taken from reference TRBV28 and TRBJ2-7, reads DVKVTQSSRYLVKRTGEKVFLECVQDMDHENMFWYRQDPGLGLRLIYFSYDVKMKEKGDIPEGYSVSREKKERFSLILESASTNQTSMYLCASLSSRAISYEQYFGPGTRLTVT.

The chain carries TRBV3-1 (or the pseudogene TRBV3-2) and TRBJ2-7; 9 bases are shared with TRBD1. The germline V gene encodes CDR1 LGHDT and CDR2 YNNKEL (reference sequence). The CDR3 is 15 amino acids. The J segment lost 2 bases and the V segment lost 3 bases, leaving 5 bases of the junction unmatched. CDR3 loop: CASSHSDRGPYEQYF. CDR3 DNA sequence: TGTGCCAGCAGCCACTCGGACAGGGGACCCTACGAGCAGTACTTC.